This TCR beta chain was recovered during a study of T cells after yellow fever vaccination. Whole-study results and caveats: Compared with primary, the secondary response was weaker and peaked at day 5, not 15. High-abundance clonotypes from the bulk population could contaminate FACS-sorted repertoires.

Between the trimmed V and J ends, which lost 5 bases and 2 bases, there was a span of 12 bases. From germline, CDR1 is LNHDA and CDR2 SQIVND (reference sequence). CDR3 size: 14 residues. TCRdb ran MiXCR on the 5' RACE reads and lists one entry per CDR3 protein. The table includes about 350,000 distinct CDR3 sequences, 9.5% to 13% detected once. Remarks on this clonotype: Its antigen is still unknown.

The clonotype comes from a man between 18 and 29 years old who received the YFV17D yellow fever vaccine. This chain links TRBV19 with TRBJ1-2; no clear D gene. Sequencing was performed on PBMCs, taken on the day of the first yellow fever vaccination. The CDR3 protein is CASSPSAGNYGYTF. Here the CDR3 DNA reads TGTGCCAGTAGTCCTTCGGCCGGGAACTATGGCTACACCTTC.